Presented here are 26 T cell receptor beta chains from one specimen sequenced in a study of cytomegalovirus exposure and HLA in healthy donors. The PCR used 60 Vbeta and 13 Jbeta primers. TCRdb's copy holds only in-frame clones and misses some; the assay was immunoSEQ multiplex PCR. The sample has some 120,000 clones, 65% to 80% seen once. The sequenced sample was PBMCs. The receptors shown here come from a young man in good health and CMV-seropositive.

This chain joins TRBV28 and TRBJ2-5; 15 nucleotides align to TRBD2. Germline V gene lookup returns CDR1 MDHEN and CDR2 SYDVKM. This CDR3 has 18 residues. The ends lost 5 bases at V and 1 base at J; junction bases unmatched: 8. DNA for the CDR3: TGTGCCAGCAGTCTCGGACTAGCGGGGGGGCGGGGCCAAGAGACCCAGTACTTC. It codes for CASSLGLAGGRGQETQYF.

This rearrangement joins TRBV12-5 to TRBJ1-5; 8 bases agree with TRBD1. From germline, CDR1 is LGHNT and CDR2 FRNRAP. V gave up 7 bases and J gave up 0 bases; unmatched junction bases: 17. This CDR3 contains 19 residues. CDR3 region: CASAPSPGTGSYSNQPQHF. DNA for the CDR3: TGTGCTAGTGCCCCCTCCCCAGGGACAGGTTCATATAGCAATCAGCCCCAGCATTTT. The whole variable domain, remainder taken from reference TRBV12-5 and TRBJ1-5, is DARVTQTPRHKVTEMGQEVTMRCQPILGHNTVFWYRQTMMQGLELLAYFRNRAPLDDSGMPKDRFSAEMPDATLATLKIQPSEPRDSAVYFCASAPSPGTGSYSNQPQHFGDGTRLSIL.

The genes are TRBV5-1 and TRBJ2-1; 9 nucleotides match TRBD2. CDR3 length equals 15 residues. The J segment lost 8 bases and the V segment lost 2 bases, leaving 8 bases of the junction unmatched. The germline V gene encodes CDR1 SGHRS and CDR2 YFSETQ. The CDR3 bases are TGCGCCAGCAGCTTTGGCGGGGGGGCCGGGGATGAGCAGTTCTTC. Translation: CASSFGGGAGDEQFF.

The chain is built from TRBV4-3 and TRBJ2-5; TRBD2 matches at 8 bases. CDR3 length: 16 residues. Germline V gene data show CDR1 as LGHNA and CDR2 as YSLEER. J gave up 2 bases and V 1 base, and 6 bases lay outside the gene matches. CDR3 nucleotide sequence: TGCGCCAGCAGCCAAGTGGCGGGGGGACTACAAGAGACCCAGTACTTC. Translated, it gives CASSQVAGGLQETQYF.

The chain carries TRBV7-3 and TRBJ2-1, with 12 nucleotides matching TRBD2. The J segment lost 9 bases and the V segment lost 5 bases, leaving 5 bases of the junction unmatched. Germline loops: CDR1 SGHTA, CDR2 FQGTGA. The CDR3 has 14 residues. CDR3 protein: CASSPSGGAGEQFF. The CDR3 DNA reads TGTGCCAGCAGCCCTAGCGGGGGGGCGGGTGAGCAGTTCTTC. Combining the CDR3 with reference TRBV7-3 and TRBJ2-1 gives the whole variable domain GAGVSQTPSNKVTEKGKYVELRCDPISGHTALYWYRQSLGQGPEFLIYFQGTGAADDSGLPNDRFFAVRPEGSVSTLKIQRTERGDSAVYLCASSPSGGAGEQFFGPGTRLTVL.

The chain links TRBV28 to TRBJ2-1, with 9 positions matching TRBD2. With 5 bases clipped from V and 4 bases from J, the junction kept 9 bases outside the gene matches. In germline, CDR1 is MDHEN, CDR2 SYDVKM. This CDR3 is built from 16 residues. The chain's CDR3 is CASSLSSGGPYNEQFF. CDR3 bases: TGTGCCAGCAGTCTTTCCAGCGGGGGGCCTTACAATGAGCAGTTCTTC.

By its share, this clone is medium-sized. The chain links TRBV2 to TRBJ2-2, with 8 bases aligning to TRBD1. Germline CDR1 is SNHLY and CDR2 is FYNNEI. J lost 3 bases, V lost 10 bases, and 10 bases had no gene match. This CDR3 has 15 amino acids. The CDR3 region is CATHRGTEDTGELFF. CDR3 DNA: TGTGCCACTCACAGGGGGACAGAAGACACCGGGGAGCTGTTTTTT.

The chain couples TRBV7-9 to TRBJ2-7; no reliable D call. Per the germline V gene, CDR1 is SEHNR and CDR2 is FQNEAQ (reference sequence). CDR3 length: 11 residues. Trimming left V 6 bases short and J 5 bases short, with 8 bases between. CDR3 DNA sequence: TGTGCCAGCAGTCCCGCGGACGAGCAGTACTTC. Protein: CASSPADEQYF.

This clone was counted once. The junction does not match germline at one end; this may be a read error. The chain has TRBV5-1 and TRBJ1-2; no clear D. CDR3 length: 14 amino acids. Germline lookup yields CDR1 SGHRS and CDR2 YFSETQ. This chain's CDR3 is CASSISPANYGYSF. The CDR3 DNA reads TGCGCCAGCAGCATTAGTCCCGCTAACTATGGCTACTCCTTC.

This clone was counted a few times. The chain couples TRBV6-1 to TRBJ2-7; D gene unclear. CDR1 and CDR2 from the germline V gene are MNHNS and SASEGT. This CDR3 comprises 15 residues. Trimming took off 4 bases at V and 0 bases at J, with 13 bases between the two ends. CDR3 DNA: TGTGCCAGCAGTGTCTACAGTCTTCACTCCTACGAGCAGTACTTC. This encodes CASSVYSLHSYEQYF.

This sequence joins TRBV11-2 and TRBJ1-1; D gene uncertain. The CDR3 has 13 amino acids. Germline V gene sequence: CDR1 SGHAT, CDR2 FQNNGV. V was cut by 1 base and J by 4 bases, with 7 bases left in between. This CDR3 is CASSLAPVTEAFF. The CDR3 DNA reads TGTGCCAGCAGCTTAGCCCCGGTCACTGAAGCTTTCTTT.

The chain joins TRBV5-1 to TRBJ2-1, with 7 bases matching TRBD2. In germline, CDR1 is SGHRS, CDR2 YFSETQ. V lost 4 bases to trimming and J lost 6 bases; unmatched junction nucleotides: 4. This CDR3 region has 13 residues. In DNA form, the CDR3 reads TGCGCCAGCAGCGTGGGGACTATCAATGAGCAGTTCTTC. Protein: CASSVGTINEQFF.

V is TRBV12-5 and J is TRBJ1-5; D uncertain. Trimming took off 2 bases at V and 6 bases at J, with 5 bases between the two ends. Germline V CDR1 and CDR2: LGHNT, FRNRAP. The CDR3 sequence is 12 residues long. DNA for the CDR3: TGTGCTAGTGGTTTGTTCCGTCAGCCCCAGCATTTT. Translated, it gives CASGLFRQPQHF. Supplemented by reference TRBV12-5 and TRBJ1-5, the full variable domain reads DARVTQTPRHKVTEMGQEVTMRCQPILGHNTVFWYRQTMMQGLELLAYFRNRAPLDDSGMPKDRFSAEMPDATLATLKIQPSEPRDSAVYFCASGLFRQPQHFGDGTRLSIL.

This sequence joins TRBV7-3 and TRBJ1-2; D remains unclear. The CDR3 runs to 15 residues. Trimming pared 5 bases from V and 4 bases from J, leaving 17 bases between. Germline V gene sequence: CDR1 SGHTA, CDR2 FQGTGA. CDR3: CASSDPGRAGYGYTF. CDR3 DNA sequence: TGTGCCAGCAGCGACCCGGGGAGGGCCGGCTATGGCTACACCTTC.

The CDR3 coding sequence is TGTGCCAGCAGCTTGGGGGGTTGGGGGGACAGGGGGCAACAGCCCCAGCATTTT. It specifies CASSLGGWGDRGQQPQHF. V and J are TRBV5-6 and TRBJ1-5; TRBD1 agrees at 12 bases. The CDR3 covers 18 residues. The germline V gene has CDR1 SGHDT and CDR2 YYEEEE. The J segment lost 7 bases and the V segment lost 0 bases, leaving 11 bases of the junction unmatched.

The chain is built from TRBV30 and TRBJ2-1, with D possibly being TRBD1 (6 bases). This CDR3 comprises 15 residues. Trimming took off 3 bases at V and 5 bases at J, with 17 bases between the two ends. Per germline, CDR1 GTSNPN and CDR2 SVGIG (reference sequence). The CDR3 region has the DNA TGTGCCTGGAGCCGGACAGTGACAGCCGACAATGAGCAGTTCTTC. Translated: CAWSRTVTADNEQFF.

This clone came up a few times. J is TRBJ1-1 and V is TRBV5-8, with D uncertain. V lost 0 bases to trimming and J lost 11 bases, with 8 bases between them. The germline V gene has CDR1 SGHTS and CDR2 YDEGEE. The CDR3 consists of 11 residues. The CDR3 sequence is CASSLANRAFF. CDR3 nucleotide sequence: TGTGCCAGCAGCTTGGCCAACCGGGCTTTCTTT.

This chain connects TRBV28 to TRBJ1-5; TRBD1 matches at 9 bases. Losses at the gene ends were 2 bases for V and 6 bases for J; bases not matched to a gene: 8. Germline assignment: CDR1 MDHEN and CDR2 SYDVKM. CDR3 length: 16 residues. The DNA of the CDR3 is TGTGCCAGCAGTTTACATCGGACAGGGGCAGGTCAGCCCCAGCATTTT. Translating gives CASSLHRTGAGQPQHF.

This clone was recorded once. V usage is TRBV5-5 and J usage is TRBJ2-1; 7 positions agree with TRBD1. The V and J ends lost 2 bases and 14 bases, in that order; junction bases with no gene match: 4. The CDR3 totals 11 residues. Germline CDR1 SGHKS, CDR2 YYEKEE (reference sequence). CDR3 DNA sequence: TGTGCCAGCAGCTTAGGGACAGAGGAGTTCTTC. This codes for CASSLGTEEFF. Using reference TRBV5-5 and TRBJ2-1 for the parts outside the CDR3, the full variable domain is DAGVTQSPTHLIKTRGQQVTLRCSPISGHKSVSWYQQVLGQGPQFIFQYYEKEERGRGNFPDRFSARQFPNYSSELNVNALLLGDSALYLCASSLGTEEFFGPGTRLTVL.

This clone was picked up a small number of times. This sequence joins TRBV28 and TRBJ1-1; D remains ambiguous. The length of the CDR3 is 13 residues. Germline loops: CDR1 MDHEN, CDR2 SYDVKM. Trimming stripped 6 bases from V and 12 bases from J, with 20 bases between. Here the CDR3 DNA reads TGTGCCAGCAGGCGGGGATATGCTATTCTCCCTTTCTTT. It translates to CASRRGYAILPFF.

This rearrangement joins TRBV6-1 to TRBJ1-1, with D maybe TRBD1 (6 bases). CDR3 length: 13 amino acids. Germline V lookup: CDR1 MNHNS, CDR2 SASEGT. V was clipped by 1 base and J by 7 bases, with 10 bases between them. As DNA, the CDR3 is TGTGCCAGCAGTGAAGACAGGGAGCTTGAAGCTTTCTTT. Translation: CASSEDRELEAFF.

In this sample, this clone turned up once. J is TRBJ2-7 and V is TRBV29-1, with 9 bases identical to TRBD1. V gave up 3 bases and J gave up 2 bases; unmatched junction bases: 5. This CDR3 is built from 14 residues. Germline-derived CDR1 and CDR2 are SQVTM and ANQGSEA. The CDR3, as DNA: TGCAGCGTTGATCGGACAGGGGTTGCCTACGAGCAGTACTTC. Translated: CSVDRTGVAYEQYF.

The chain uses TRBV28 and TRBJ2-2; TRBD1 matches at 9 bases. CDR3 length equals 13 residues. Germline V gene data show CDR1 as MDHEN and CDR2 as SYDVKM. The V segment lost 6 bases and the J segment 6 bases; nucleotides outside the gene matches: 2. CDR3 in amino acids: CASRQGASGELFF. CDR3 coding DNA: TGTGCCAGCAGACAGGGGGCGTCCGGGGAGCTGTTTTTT.

This clone has just one count. This sequence joins TRBV9 and TRBJ2-2; tentatively, D is TRBD1 (6 bases). Trimming took off 7 bases at V and 2 bases at J, with 15 bases between the two ends. Germline V CDR1 and CDR2: SGDLS, YYNGEE. This CDR3 has 15 residues. The CDR3 nucleotides are TGTGCCAGCGGACAAAAGGGGGTAAACACCGGGGAGCTGTTTTTT. It codes for CASGQKGVNTGELFF.

The J gene is TRBJ2-7, the V gene TRBV5-1; 10 nucleotides line up with TRBD1. In germline, CDR1 is SGHRS, CDR2 YFSETQ. V was pared by 4 bases and J by 6 bases, with 13 bases of the junction left unmatched. CDR3 size: 16 residues. The CDR3 region is CASSLGQGLGQAEQYF. The CDR3 nucleotides are TGCGCCAGCAGCCTGGGACAGGGGCTGGGCCAGGCCGAGCAGTACTTC.

This chain uses TRBV6-4 with TRBJ1-4, with 7 bases matching TRBD1. Losses at the gene ends were 2 bases for V and 5 bases for J; bases not matched to a gene: 5. CDR1 and CDR2 (germline): MRHNA, SNTAGT. The CDR3 is 15 amino acids. In nucleotides, the CDR3 is TGTGCCAGCAGTGACAGGGGGCGCCTCAATGAAAAACTGTTTTTT. It is translated as CASSDRGRLNEKLFF.